A single sample is the source of the 30 T cell receptor beta chains below, sequenced in a study of control samples from healthy donors and cancer patients. The assay was immunoSEQ multiplex PCR, and TCRdb's table has in-frame clones only and misses some. Of approximately 97,000 clones in the sample, 92% were seen once. Sequenced: blood. All receptors derive from a woman aged 18-29 years in good health.

This chain uses TRBV6-2 or TRBV6-3 with TRBJ1-5, with 9 bases matching TRBD1. Germline CDR1 reads MNHEY; CDR2 reads SVGEGT. The CDR3 extends over 18 amino acids. Losses at the gene ends were 4 bases for V and 0 bases for J; bases not matched to a gene: 10. CDR3 nucleotide sequence: TGTGCCAGCAGTTTGGACAGGGGTAGAGGAGGTAGCAATCAGCCCCAGCATTTT. Its translation: CASSLDRGRGGSNQPQHF.

This clone occurred a few times. The rearrangement joins TRBV6-5 to TRBJ1-1, with D possibly TRBD1 on 5 matching bases. This CDR3 region has 13 residues. The germline V gene encodes CDR1 MNHEY and CDR2 SVGAGI. V was clipped by 6 bases and J by 11 bases, with 19 bases between them. Here the CDR3 reads CASSVTGREGAFF. In DNA form, the CDR3 reads TGTGCCAGCAGCGTTACAGGCCGTGAAGGGGCTTTCTTT.

The genes are TRBV6-5 and TRBJ2-3; no firm D call. This CDR3 spans 13 amino acids. From germline, CDR1 is MNHEY and CDR2 SVGAGI. The ends were cut back, 7 bases at V and 1 base at J, with 9 bases in the middle. The CDR3 reads CASTNLGTDTQYF. For the CDR3, the DNA is TGTGCCAGCACCAACCTCGGCACAGATACGCAGTATTTT.

V is TRBV5-6 and J is TRBJ1-4; 10 positions match TRBD1. Germline V gene lookup returns CDR1 SGHDT and CDR2 YYEEEE. After removal of 4 bases from V and 3 bases from J, the junction contained 6 bases not matched to a gene. This CDR3 has 16 residues. The CDR3: CASSTRDRGPNEKLFF. CDR3 in DNA: TGTGCCAGCAGCACTAGGGACAGGGGCCCTAATGAAAAACTGTTTTTT. Drawing the rest from reference TRBV5-6 and TRBJ1-4, the complete variable domain is DAGVTQSPTHLIKTRGQQVTLRCSPKSGHDTVSWYQQALGQGPQFIFQYYEEEERQRGNFPDRFSGHQFPNYSSELNVNALLLGDSALYLCASSTRDRGPNEKLFFGSGTQLSVL.

V usage is TRBV13 and J usage is TRBJ1-4; weak D call: TRBD1 (6 bases). Looked up from germline, CDR1 is PRHDT and CDR2 is FYEKMQ (reference sequence). Trimming took off 3 bases at V and 8 bases at J, with 19 bases between the two ends. This CDR3 is 16 amino acids long. CDR3 nucleotide sequence: TGTGCCAGCAGCTTCCAGAGAGCCGGGGGCGGCGAAAAACTGTTTTTT. This gives the protein CASSFQRAGGGEKLFF.

The chain uses TRBV6-1 and TRBJ1-2, with D perhaps matching TRBD1 (6 bases). Deletions cut 1 base from V and 3 bases from J, with 15 bases between. Per the germline V gene, CDR1 is MNHNS and CDR2 is SASEGT. The CDR3 contains 16 residues. The CDR3, as DNA: TGTGCCAGCAGTGAAGTTCTGGGGGCGATCCACTATGGCTACACCTTC. Protein sequence: CASSEVLGAIHYGYTF.

This clone was recorded only once. Other DNA sequences in the sample encode the same CDR3. The gene calls are TRBV3-1 (or the pseudogene TRBV3-2) and TRBJ2-2, with D hard to call. This CDR3 spans 14 amino acids. Germline CDR1 and CDR2: LGHDT and YNNKEL (reference sequence). V lost 4 bases and J 2 bases, leaving 8 bases between the germline ends. In DNA, the CDR3 is TGTGCCAGCAGCCCTAGGATTAACACCGGGGAGCTGTTTTTT. It encodes CASSPRINTGELFF.

The chain employs TRBV24-1 and TRBJ1-1; 7 nucleotides line up with TRBD1. Germline V gene lookup returns CDR1 KGHDR and CDR2 SFDVKD. J was trimmed by 3 bases and V by 7 bases; bases with no gene match: 4. This CDR3 is built from 13 residues. The CDR3 sequence is CATRGTGDTEAFF. The CDR3 DNA follows: TGTGCCACCAGGGGCACAGGGGACACTGAAGCTTTCTTT.

The chain carries TRBV12-3 or TRBV12-4 and TRBJ1-2; D possibly corresponds to TRBD1 (5 bases). CDR3 length equals 13 residues. V was shortened by 7 bases and J by 8 bases, with 17 bases between the two germline ends. For the CDR3, the DNA is TGTGCCAGCACCTCGGGGACGCTTCGCGGCTACACCTTC. Translating gives CASTSGTLRGYTF.

The rearrangement links TRBV5-5 to TRBJ1-1; 9 positions match TRBD1. CDR1 and CDR2 (germline): SGHKS, YYEKEE (reference sequence). The CDR3 sequence is 15 residues long. J gave up 4 bases and V 4 bases, and 8 bases lay outside the gene matches. The CDR3 loop reads CASSGTGTTTTEAFF. As DNA, the CDR3 is TGTGCCAGCAGCGGGACAGGGACAACGACCACTGAAGCTTTCTTT.

The rearrangement joins TRBV18 to TRBJ2-5, with 7 bases that match TRBD1. Per germline, CDR1 KGHSH and CDR2 LQKENI. V gave up 2 bases and J gave up 5 bases; unmatched junction bases: 17. This CDR3 has 18 amino acids. CDR3 coding DNA: TGTGCCAGCTCACCAGTCGTTCCGGGACAGTCCATCGGGGAGACCCAGTACTTC. This translates into CASSPVVPGQSIGETQYF. Filled out from reference TRBV18 and TRBJ2-5, the complete variable domain reads NAGVMQNPRHLVRRRGQEARLRCSPMKGHSHVYWYRQLPEEGLKFMVYLQKENIIDESGMPKERFSAEFPKEGPSILRIQQVVRGDSAAYFCASSPVVPGQSIGETQYFGPGTRLLVL.

There are a few counts of this clone. The genes are TRBV18 and TRBJ1-5, with D unresolved. Germline CDR1 reads KGHSH; CDR2 reads LQKENI. The CDR3 covers 14 residues. The ends were cut back, 1 base at V and 7 bases at J, with 11 bases in the middle. The CDR3 region has the DNA TGTGCCAGCTCACCACGGGTAGAGGGACAGCCCCAGCATTTT. It codes for CASSPRVEGQPQHF.

The chain uses TRBV10-3 and TRBJ2-7; the D gene is possibly TRBD2 (5 bases). CDR1 and CDR2 (germline): ENHRY, SYGVKD. The CDR3 contains 14 residues. V lost 2 bases and J 4 bases, leaving 12 bases between the germline ends. The CDR3 sequence: CAISEGRIQYEQYF. CDR3 bases: TGTGCCATCAGTGAGGGGAGAATCCAATACGAGCAGTACTTC.

This clone has just one count. The genes are TRBV24-1 and TRBJ1-5, with D maybe TRBD1 (5 bases). Trimming removed 10 bases from V and 3 bases from J, with 15 bases in between. The CDR3 is 14 residues long. Germline CDR1 reads KGHDR; CDR2 reads SFDVKD. For the CDR3, the DNA is TGTGCCACTTCAATCGGGGCTGACAATCAGCCCCAGCATTTT. Its translation: CATSIGADNQPQHF.

The CDR3 nucleotides read TGCGCCAGCAGCCAATTTACAGGGGGCGGTCAGCCCCAGCATTTT. Translated: CASSQFTGGGQPQHF. V gene TRBV4-1 combines with J gene TRBJ1-5, with 9 bases aligning to TRBD1. Trimming cost V 2 bases and J 6 bases; bases outside gene matches: 5. This CDR3 comprises 15 residues. The germline gives CDR1 MGHRA, CDR2 YSYEKL.

The CDR3 spells CASSDPGRKGYTF. The CDR3 DNA sequence: TGTGCCAGCAGTGATCCGGGGAGGAAAGGCTACACCTTC. This sequence joins TRBV6-1 and TRBJ1-2, with D hard to call. This CDR3 comprises 13 residues. The V and J ends lost 3 bases and 8 bases respectively, with 13 bases between them. Germline V CDR1 and CDR2: MNHNS, SASEGT.

The chain recombines TRBV14 with TRBJ2-5; D is uncertain. Trimming took 0 bases from V and 4 from J, leaving 12 bases between them. Germline V gene sequence: CDR1 SGHDN, CDR2 FVKESK. The CDR3 has 15 amino acids. CDR3 protein: CASSQDPRTLETQYF. The CDR3 nucleotides are TGTGCCAGCAGCCAAGACCCTAGGACCCTAGAGACCCAGTACTTC.

The genes are TRBV28 and TRBJ2-5; D is unresolved. V gave up 6 bases and J gave up 7 bases, with 12 bases separating them. The CDR3 is 12 amino acids. Germline assignment: CDR1 MDHEN and CDR2 SYDVKM. CDR3 amino acids: CASRKEPPTQYF. DNA for the CDR3: TGTGCCAGCAGAAAAGAGCCCCCGACCCAGTACTTC.

The chain combines TRBV5-1 with TRBJ1-5, with TRBD1 matching over 7 bases. Germline CDR1 and CDR2: SGHRS and YFSETQ. There are 16 residues in the CDR3. V shed 0 bases and J 2 bases; nucleotides not matched to a gene: 5. CDR3 loop: CASSLGTGAGNQPQHF. The CDR3 region has the DNA TGCGCCAGCAGCTTGGGCACAGGGGCTGGCAATCAGCCCCAGCATTTT.

The rearrangement links TRBV7-3 to TRBJ2-1; TRBD2 aligns across 8 bases. CDR1 is SGHTA and CDR2 is FQGTGA in the germline V gene. This CDR3 is 16 amino acids long. V shed 5 bases and J 5 bases; nucleotides not matched to a gene: 11. The CDR3 loop reads CASSGSGGRSNNEQFF. CDR3 in DNA: TGTGCCAGCAGCGGGTCGGGAGGGCGGTCAAACAATGAGCAGTTCTTC.

In this sample, this clone turned up once. The V gene is TRBV9, the J gene TRBJ1-1; D is unresolved. V shed 2 bases and J shed 2 bases, with 10 bases lying between them. Germline loops: CDR1 SGDLS, CDR2 YYNGEE. The CDR3 is 14 residues long. The CDR3 loop reads CASSVSWGNTEAFF. The CDR3 nucleotides read TGTGCCAGCAGCGTTAGTTGGGGAAACACTGAAGCTTTCTTT. Using reference TRBV9 and TRBJ1-1 for the parts outside the CDR3, the full variable domain is DSGVTQTPKHLITATGQRVTLRCSPRSGDLSVYWYQQSLDQGLQFLIQYYNGEERAKGNILERFSAQQFPDLHSELNLSSLELGDSALYFCASSVSWGNTEAFFGQGTRLTVV.

The chain uses TRBV5-4 and TRBJ1-2; D not resolved. Per germline, CDR1 SGHNT and CDR2 YYREEE (reference sequence). Trimming left V 6 bases short and J 6 bases short, with 9 bases between. The CDR3 is 11 amino acids. CDR3 nucleotides: TGTGCCAGCAACTCAATCGATGGCTACACCTTC. It is translated as CASNSIDGYTF.

The chain joins TRBV24-1 to TRBJ2-1; perhaps TRBD2 as D (6 bases). Trimming pared 3 bases from V and 3 bases from J, leaving 17 bases between. Germline V lookup: CDR1 KGHDR, CDR2 SFDVKD. This CDR3 has 17 residues. CDR3 protein: CATSDPGSSGIYNEQFF. The CDR3 region has the DNA TGTGCCACCAGTGATCCCGGGAGTAGCGGCATCTACAATGAGCAGTTCTTC.

There are a few counts of this clone. The V and J genes are TRBV5-8 and TRBJ1-5, with D perhaps matching TRBD1 (6 bases). V lost 2 bases, J lost 1 base, and 7 bases lay in between. CDR1 is SGHTS, CDR2 YDEGEE, per germline. The CDR3 extends over 14 amino acids. The CDR3 region has the DNA TGTGCCAGCAGCTTCAGGGGAAGCAATCAGCCCCAGCATTTT. Amino acid sequence: CASSFRGSNQPQHF.

The chain recombines TRBV27 with TRBJ1-4; unclear D gene. V was cut by 0 bases and J by 0 bases, with 11 bases left in between. This CDR3 is built from 17 residues. The germline V gene encodes CDR1 MNHEY and CDR2 SMNVEV (reference sequence). The CDR3 DNA reads TGTGCCAGCAGTTTATCGGAAGGTACAGCAACTAATGAAAAACTGTTTTTT. Its protein product is CASSLSEGTATNEKLFF.

The J gene is TRBJ2-1, the V gene TRBV12-3 or TRBV12-4; 7 positions match TRBD1. V was clipped by 8 bases and J by 16 bases; unmatched bases: 8. The CDR3 sequence is 10 residues long. The CDR3 bases are TGTGCCAGCTCCGGGACAGAGGGTTTCTTC. Protein: CASSGTEGFF.

This rearrangement joins TRBV30 to TRBJ1-1; D remains unclear. The CDR3 extends over 12 amino acids. V dropped 2 bases and J dropped 2 bases, with 6 bases sitting between them. The V gene's germline CDR1 is GTSNPN and CDR2 SVGIG (reference sequence). Here the CDR3 DNA reads TGTGCCTGGAGTAACAGCAACACTGAAGCTTTCTTT. Translating gives CAWSNSNTEAFF.

V usage is TRBV27 and J usage is TRBJ1-6; 7 bases are shared with TRBD1. V lost 5 bases and J lost 2; bases outside the gene matches: 3. CDR1 and CDR2 from the germline V gene are MNHEY and SMNVEV (reference sequence). The CDR3 contains 15 residues. The CDR3 loop is CASSSGTAYNSPLHF. CDR3 coding DNA: TGTGCCAGCAGTAGTGGGACAGCCTATAATTCACCCCTCCACTTT.

The V and J genes are TRBV6-6 and TRBJ1-1; D is undetermined. V was shortened by 2 bases and J by 8 bases, with 12 bases between the two germline ends. This CDR3 has 13 residues. CDR1 and CDR2 (germline): MNHNY, SVGAGI (reference sequence). The CDR3 reads CASSYGREAEAFF. The CDR3 nucleotides are TGTGCCAGCAGTTACGGGAGGGAAGCCGAAGCTTTCTTT.

The chain has TRBV3-1 (or the pseudogene TRBV3-2) and TRBJ1-3; D gene ambiguous. Deletions cut 1 base from V and 0 bases from J, with 7 bases between. Germline values: CDR1 LGHDT, CDR2 YNNKEL (reference sequence). This CDR3 has 15 amino acids. CDR3 coding DNA: TGTGCCAGCAGCCAAGGAACAATCTCTGGAAACACCATATATTTT. It yields the protein CASSQGTISGNTIYF.